The 9 T cell receptor beta chains presented below share a single source sample, sequenced in a study of low-dose radiotherapy and immunotherapy resistance in tumors. Primers targeting TRAV and TRBV primed first-strand cDNA, covering alpha and beta chains. The PCR that amplified TCRs ran for 15 to 25 cycles, relying on a constant-region primer and a V-primer adapter. From the reads, TCRdb called clonotypes with MiXCR, one entry per CDR3 protein. The table includes some 10,000 distinct CDR3 sequences, 42% detected once. All receptors derive from a human donor with advanced metastatic prostate, ovarian, gallbladder or colorectal cancer (not recorded which). This table probably holds off-target reads from a library built for another chain.

Only a few counts were recorded for this clonotype. The genes are TRBV24-1 and TRBJ2-1; D might be TRBD2 (6 bases). The germline gives CDR1 KGHDR, CDR2 SFDVKD. Trimming pared 5 bases from V and 9 bases from J, leaving 19 bases between. CDR3 length: 15 residues. CDR3 amino acids: CATSAEGLRTAEQFF. CDR3 DNA sequence: TGTGCCACCAGTGCCGAGGGACTTCGTACCGCTGAGCAGTTCTTC.

This clonotype showed up just a few times. The chain links TRBV6-4 to TRBJ1-1; D ambiguous. Trimming stripped 0 bases from V and 3 bases from J, with 8 bases between. This CDR3 spans 14 amino acids. Germline V CDR1 and CDR2: MRHNA, SNTAGT. The CDR3 reads CASSDSGLYTEAFF. The CDR3 nucleotides read TGTGCCAGCAGTGACTCAGGGCTGTACACTGAAGCTTTCTTT.

Sample share makes this clonotype medium-sized. This chain links TRBV28 with TRBJ2-7; the D is unclear. This CDR3 has 12 amino acids. CDR1 is MDHEN and CDR2 is SYDVKM in the germline V gene. The ends were cut back, 6 bases at V and 11 bases at J, with 17 bases in the middle. As DNA, the CDR3 is TGTGCCAGCAGCACTGGACCCAACGTGGAGTACTTC. Residues: CASSTGPNVEYF.

The chain joins TRBV20-1 to TRBJ1-4; TRBD1 matches 10 bases. V lost 5 bases to trimming and J lost 16 bases; unmatched junction nucleotides: 13. This CDR3 has 13 amino acids. In germline, CDR1 is DFQATT, CDR2 SNEGSKA (reference sequence). CDR3 sequence reads: CSAAGTGAPSTFF. CDR3 nucleotides: TGCAGTGCTGCCGGGACAGGGGCACCAAGCACGTTTTTT.

This clonotype ranks as medium-sized (0.01 to 0.1%). This chain uses TRBV28 with TRBJ2-7, with TRBD2 matching 12 bases. Trimming at V came to 5 bases and at J to 3 bases, leaving 11 bases not matched to a gene. In germline, CDR1 is MDHEN, CDR2 SYDVKM. This CDR3 region has 17 residues. CDR3 nucleotides: TGTGCCAGCAGTCCTGGACTAGCGGGGTCCCAACTCTACGAGCAGTACTTC. Translating it yields CASSPGLAGSQLYEQYF.

The table lists this clonotype with a count of one. The rearrangement joins TRBV5-1 to TRBJ2-1, with 7 bases lining up with TRBD1. There are 16 residues in the CDR3. The V and J ends lost 1 base and 5 bases, in that order; junction bases with no gene match: 9. Germline assignment: CDR1 SGHRS and CDR2 YFSETQ. CDR3 nucleotides: TGCGCCAGCAGCTTGCTCAGGGGGATTAGGAACAATGAGCAGTTCTTC. It codes for CASSLLRGIRNNEQFF.

This clonotype was observed a handful of times. For the CDR3, the DNA is TGCAGTGCTACCCGGACTAGCGGATTACAAGAGACCCAGTACTTC. Its protein product is CSATRTSGLQETQYF. V and J are TRBV20-1 and TRBJ2-5; 10 nucleotides align to TRBD2. Germline V gene lookup returns CDR1 DFQATT and CDR2 SNEGSKA (reference sequence). The CDR3 runs to 15 residues. V trimming: 4 bases; J trimming: 2 bases; junction bases outside the gene matches: 7.

The chain combines TRBV5-1 with TRBJ2-7, with TRBD2 matching over 9 bases. With V trimmed by 0 bases and J by 0 bases, 10 bases remained unmatched. The CDR3 sequence is 18 residues long. The germline gives CDR1 SGHRS, CDR2 YFSETQ. The CDR3 loop reads CASSLVGGTSRSSYEQYF. DNA of the CDR3: TGCGCCAGCAGCTTGGTTGGAGGGACTAGCAGAAGCTCCTACGAGCAGTACTTC.

There are a few counts of this clonotype. The chain is built from TRBV6-5 and TRBJ1-1, with D maybe TRBD1 (5 bases). Germline lookup yields CDR1 MNHEY and CDR2 SVGAGI. The V end lost 7 bases, the J end lost 6 bases, and 15 bases lay between the germline ends. The CDR3 contains 13 residues. CDR3 nucleotides: TGTGCCAGCACGGGGGGGGGTCCCGCTGAAGCTTTCTTT. Residues: CASTGGGPAEAFF.